The rows below give T cell receptor beta chains drawn from one sample of a study of Ad26.COV2.S vaccination and SARS-CoV-2 variants. The repertoire was sequenced with immunoSEQ multiplex PCR; TCRdb's copy has only in-frame clones and lacks some. The sample has about 350,000 clones, around 88% seen once. The material sequenced was peripheral blood, taken in a trial of Ad26.COV2.S vaccine versus placebo. The receptors were sampled from a person between 18 and 65 years old who received the Ad26.COV2.S COVID-19 vaccine or a placebo. Each CDR3 is given with its conserved first and last residue. A D gene is named only where the DNA matches it firmly. Size is stated for part of the rows, as once, few or many counts, or as a class when the clone is expanded.

J: TRBJ2-7; D: .; size: .; V: TRBV10-3; CDR3: CAISESGYEQYF; DNA: TGTGCCATCAGTGAGTCCGGGTACGAGCAGTACTTC
J: TRBJ2-5; D: .; size: .; V: TRBV6-2/TRBV6-3; CDR3: CASSQGLNQETQYF; DNA: TGTGCCAGCAGTCAGGGACTGAATCAAGAGACCCAGTACTTC
J: TRBJ1-2; D: TRBD1; size: few; V: TRBV5-6; CDR3: CASSSGTDSYTEF; DNA: TGTGCCAGCAGCTCGGGGACAGACTCTTATACCGAATTC
J: TRBJ1-1; D: .; size: .; V: TRBV5-1; CDR3: CASSLQGVRTEAFF; DNA: TGCGCCAGCAGCCTACAGGGAGTCCGCACTGAAGCTTTCTTT
J: TRBJ2-7; D: TRBD1; size: .; V: TRBV7-2; CDR3: CASSSQGVNYEQYF; DNA: TGTGCCAGCAGCTCACAGGGGGTTAATTACGAGCAGTACTTC
J: TRBJ2-3; D: .; size: .; V: TRBV7-8; CDR3: CASSPRRDTQYF; DNA: TGTGCCAGCAGCCCTAGGAGGGATACGCAGTATTTT
J: TRBJ2-2; D: .; size: .; V: TRBV5-8; CDR3: CASLEANTGELFF; DNA: TGTGCCAGCCTGGAGGCGAACACCGGGGAGCTGTTTTTT
J: TRBJ2-5; D: TRBD1; size: .; V: TRBV5-6; CDR3: CASSRGQGQETQYF; DNA: TGTGCCAGCAGCCGCGGACAGGGCCAAGAGACCCAGTACTTC
J: TRBJ2-1; D: TRBD1; size: .; V: TRBV7-2; CDR3: CASSPRTGNVIYNEQFF; DNA: TGTGCCAGCAGCCCTAGGACAGGAAACGTGATTTACAATGAGCAGTTCTTC
J: TRBJ1-2; D: .; size: once; V: TRBV28; CDR3: CASAEAAVRWNYGYTF; DNA: TGTGCCAGCGCGGAGGCAGCGGTCCGCTGGAACTATGGCTACACCTTC
J: TRBJ1-5; D: .; size: .; V: TRBV7-2; CDR3: CASRGPSNQPQHF; DNA: TGTGCCAGCCGGGGACCGAGCAATCAGCCCCAGCATTTT
J: TRBJ1-1; D: .; size: .; V: TRBV9; CDR3: CASTLRGGQDLNTEAFF; DNA: TGTGCCAGCACCCTACGGGGGGGGCAGGACTTGAACACTGAAGCTTTCTTT
J: TRBJ1-4; D: .; size: once; V: TRBV28; CDR3: CASSTLSADEKLFF; DNA: TGTGCCAGCAGTACGCTGAGCGCGGATGAAAAACTGTTTTTT
J: TRBJ1-3; D: .; size: .; V: TRBV28; CDR3: CASSLVGSGNTIYF; DNA: TGTGCCAGCAGTTTGGTCGGCTCTGGAAACACCATATATTTT
J: TRBJ2-2; D: .; size: .; V: TRBV5-1; CDR3: CASSTSGTSLGTGELFF; DNA: .
J: TRBJ1-6; D: .; size: .; V: TRBV10-3; CDR3: CAISRTVGPYSPLHF; DNA: TGTGCCATCAGTAGGACAGTTGGGCCTTATTCACCCCTCCACTTT
J: TRBJ2-7; D: TRBD2; size: .; V: TRBV27; CDR3: CASSFKIAGATYEQYF; DNA: TGTGCCAGCAGTTTCAAGATAGCGGGGGCCACCTACGAGCAGTACTTC
J: TRBJ1-1; D: .; size: .; V: TRBV7-9; CDR3: CASSPLGSAAEAFF; DNA: TGTGCCAGCAGCCCCCTCGGGTCGGCCGCTGAAGCTTTCTTT
J: TRBJ1-6; D: .; size: .; V: TRBV5-6; CDR3: CASSRRGLQGSRSPLHF; DNA: TGTGCCAGCAGCCGTAGGGGACTACAGGGTAGTCGGTCACCCCTCCACTTT
J: TRBJ2-1; D: TRBD1; size: .; V: TRBV7-2; CDR3: CASSLVQQGNEQFF; DNA: TGTGCCAGCAGCTTAGTCCAACAGGGGAATGAGCAGTTCTTC
J: TRBJ1-1; D: .; size: .; V: TRBV7-2; CDR3: CASSLYAILNTEAFF; DNA: TGTGCCAGCAGCTTATACGCCATTTTGAACACTGAAGCTTTCTTT
J: TRBJ2-5; D: .; size: .; V: TRBV7-9; CDR3: CASSSRGLQETQYF; DNA: TGTGCCAGCAGCTCCAGGGGTCTCCAAGAGACCCAGTACTTC
J: TRBJ1-2; D: .; size: .; V: TRBV7-2; CDR3: CASSLGDYGYTF; DNA: TGTGCCAGCAGCTTAGGCGACTATGGCTACACCTTC
J: TRBJ1-3; D: .; size: few; V: TRBV5-4; CDR3: CASSLASSGNTIYF; DNA: TGTGCCAGCAGCTTGGCGAGCTCTGGAAACACCATATATTTT
J: TRBJ2-6; D: TRBD1; size: .; V: TRBV7-8; CDR3: CASSPATGAGANVLTF; DNA: TGTGCCAGCAGCCCCGCTACAGGGGCTGGGGCCAACGTCCTGACTTTC
J: TRBJ2-1; D: .; size: .; V: TRBV10-3; CDR3: CAISASPYNEQFF; DNA: TGTGCCATCAGTGCTTCCCCCTACAATGAGCAGTTCTTC
J: TRBJ2-7; D: .; size: .; V: TRBV5-1; CDR3: CASSQTGQGEQYF; DNA: TGCGCCAGCAGCCAAACTGGTCAGGGGGAGCAGTACTTC
J: TRBJ1-5; D: TRBD1; size: .; V: TRBV7-8; CDR3: CASSLGASGGTQPQHF; DNA: TGTGCCAGCAGCTTAGGAGCGTCAGGGGGCACTCAGCCCCAGCATTTT
J: TRBJ2-5; D: .; size: once; V: TRBV7-9; CDR3: CASSPDGRATDETQYF; DNA: TGTGCCAGCAGCCCAGATGGACGGGCGACCGACGAGACCCAGTACTTC
J: TRBJ2-3; D: .; size: .; V: TRBV28; CDR3: CASSFSGKDTQYF; DNA: TGTGCCAGCAGTTTCTCCGGGAAAGATACGCAGTATTTT
J: TRBJ2-1; D: .; size: .; V: TRBV19; CDR3: CASTQRGGNEQFF; DNA: TGTGCCAGTACCCAACGTGGCGGCAATGAGCAGTTCTTC
J: TRBJ1-1; D: .; size: .; V: TRBV5-4; CDR3: CASAPLTENTEAFF; DNA: TGTGCCAGCGCACCCCTCACGGAAAACACTGAAGCTTTCTTT
J: TRBJ2-5; D: TRBD2; size: once; V: TRBV3-1/TRBV3-2; CDR3: CASSQNTGGQETQYF; DNA: TGTGCCAGCAGCCAAAACACGGGGGGACAAGAGACCCAGTACTTC
J: TRBJ2-3; D: TRBD2; size: .; V: TRBV6-2/TRBV6-3; CDR3: CASSYVAGVADTQYF; DNA: TGTGCCAGCAGTTACGTGGCGGGAGTCGCTGATACGCAGTATTTT
J: TRBJ1-5; D: .; size: .; V: TRBV19; CDR3: CATLDRSNQPQHF; DNA: TGTGCCACCCTGGACAGAAGCAATCAGCCCCAGCATTTT
J: TRBJ2-7; D: TRBD1; size: few; V: TRBV3-1/TRBV3-2; CDR3: CASSSRTGSSYEQYF; DNA: TGTGCCAGCAGCTCCCGGACAGGGAGCTCCTACGAGCAGTACTTC
J: TRBJ2-5; D: .; size: .; V: TRBV12-3/TRBV12-4; CDR3: CASSLRETQYF; DNA: TGTGCCAGCAGTTTAAGAGAGACCCAGTACTTC
J: TRBJ2-5; D: TRBD2; size: once; V: TRBV7-7; CDR3: CASSPLGGSQETQYF; DNA: TGTGCCAGCAGCCCCCTGGGCGGGAGTCAAGAGACCCAGTACTTC
J: TRBJ1-1; D: .; size: .; V: TRBV19; CDR3: CASTPSIYRPEAFF; DNA: TGTGCCAGTACCCCCTCAATTTACAGGCCCGAAGCTTTCTTT
J: TRBJ2-2; D: .; size: .; V: TRBV4-3; CDR3: CASSQDLPGSGSFTGELFF; DNA: TGCGCCAGCAGCCAAGATCTCCCAGGGAGCGGGTCCTTCACCGGGGAGCTGTTTTTT